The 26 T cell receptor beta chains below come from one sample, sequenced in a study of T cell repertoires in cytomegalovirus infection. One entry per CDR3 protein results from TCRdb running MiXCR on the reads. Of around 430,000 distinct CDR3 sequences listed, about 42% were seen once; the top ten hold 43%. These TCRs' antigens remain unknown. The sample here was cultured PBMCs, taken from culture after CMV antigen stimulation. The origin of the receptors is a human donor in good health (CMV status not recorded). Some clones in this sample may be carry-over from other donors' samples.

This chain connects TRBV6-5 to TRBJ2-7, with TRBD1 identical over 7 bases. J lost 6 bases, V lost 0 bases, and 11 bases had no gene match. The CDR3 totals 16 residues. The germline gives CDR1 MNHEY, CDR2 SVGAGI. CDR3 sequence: CASSYSDRRPSAEQYF. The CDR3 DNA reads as TGTGCCAGCAGTTACTCGGACAGGCGTCCCTCGGCCGAGCAGTACTTC.

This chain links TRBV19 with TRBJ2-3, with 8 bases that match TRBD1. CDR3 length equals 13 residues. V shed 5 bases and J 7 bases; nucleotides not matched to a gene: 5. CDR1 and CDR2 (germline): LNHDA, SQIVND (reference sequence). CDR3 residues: CASSAGGRNTQYF. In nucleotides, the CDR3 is TGTGCCAGTAGTGCAGGGGGCAGGAATACGCAGTATTTT.

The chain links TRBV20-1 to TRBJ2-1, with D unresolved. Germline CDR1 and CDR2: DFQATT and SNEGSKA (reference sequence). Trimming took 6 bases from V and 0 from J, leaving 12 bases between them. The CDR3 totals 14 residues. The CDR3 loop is CSAWAPSSYNEQFF. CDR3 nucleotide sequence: TGCAGTGCATGGGCCCCGAGCTCCTACAATGAGCAGTTCTTC.

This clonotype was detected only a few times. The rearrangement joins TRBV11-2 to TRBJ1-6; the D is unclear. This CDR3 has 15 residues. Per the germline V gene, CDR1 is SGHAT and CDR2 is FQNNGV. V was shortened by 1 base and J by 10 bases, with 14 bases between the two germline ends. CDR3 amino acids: CASSLGGGSLSPLHF. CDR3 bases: TGTGCCAGCAGCTTAGGAGGCGGAAGTTTGTCACCCCTCCACTTT.

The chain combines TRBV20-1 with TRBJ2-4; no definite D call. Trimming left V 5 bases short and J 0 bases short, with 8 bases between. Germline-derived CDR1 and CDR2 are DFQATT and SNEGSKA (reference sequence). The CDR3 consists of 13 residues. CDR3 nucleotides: TGCAGTGCTCCCGACCTAGCCAAAAACATTCAGTACTTC. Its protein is CSAPDLAKNIQYF.

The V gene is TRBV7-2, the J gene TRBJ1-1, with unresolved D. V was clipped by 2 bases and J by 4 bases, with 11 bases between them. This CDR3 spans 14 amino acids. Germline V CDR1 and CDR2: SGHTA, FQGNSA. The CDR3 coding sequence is TGTGCCAGCAGCTTATTTCTGGTCGGCACTGAAGCTTTCTTT. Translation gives CASSLFLVGTEAFF.

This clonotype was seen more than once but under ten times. CDR3 sequence: CASSLVGQGFDGYTF. The CDR3 region has the DNA TGTGCCAGCAGCTTAGTAGGACAGGGCTTCGATGGCTACACCTTC. This chain links TRBV7-6 with TRBJ1-2; the match to TRBD1 covers 8 bases. V was pared by 1 base and J by 6 bases, with 7 bases of the junction left unmatched. There are 15 residues in the CDR3. CDR1 and CDR2 (germline): SGHVS, FNYEAQ.

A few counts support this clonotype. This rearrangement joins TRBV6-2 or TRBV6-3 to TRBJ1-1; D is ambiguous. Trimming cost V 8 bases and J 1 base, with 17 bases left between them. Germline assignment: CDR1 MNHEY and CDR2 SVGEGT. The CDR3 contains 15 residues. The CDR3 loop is CASDVRVTGNTEAFF. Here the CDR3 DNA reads TGTGCCAGCGATGTTCGGGTTACGGGGAACACTGAAGCTTTCTTT.

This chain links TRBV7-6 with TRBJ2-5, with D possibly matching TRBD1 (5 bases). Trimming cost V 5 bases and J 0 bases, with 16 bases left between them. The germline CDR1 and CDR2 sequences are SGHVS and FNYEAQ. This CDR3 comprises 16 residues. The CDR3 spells CASSRRWGQNQETQYF. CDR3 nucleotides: TGTGCCAGCAGCCGGCGTTGGGGCCAGAACCAAGAGACCCAGTACTTC.

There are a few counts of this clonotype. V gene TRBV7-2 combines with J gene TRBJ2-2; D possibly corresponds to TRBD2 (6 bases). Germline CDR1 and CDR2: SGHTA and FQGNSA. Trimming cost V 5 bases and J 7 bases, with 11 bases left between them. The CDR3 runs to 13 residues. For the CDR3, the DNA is TGTGCCAGCAGCCTGGGGAGGCTCGGGGAGCTGTTTTTT. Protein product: CASSLGRLGELFF.

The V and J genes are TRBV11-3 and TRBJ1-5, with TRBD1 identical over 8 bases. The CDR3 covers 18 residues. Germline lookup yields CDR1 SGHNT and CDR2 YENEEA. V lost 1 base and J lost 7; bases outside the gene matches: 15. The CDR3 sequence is CASSLARETGVGSQPQHF. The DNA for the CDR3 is TGTGCCAGCAGCTTAGCTAGAGAGACAGGGGTCGGAAGCCAGCCCCAGCATTTT.

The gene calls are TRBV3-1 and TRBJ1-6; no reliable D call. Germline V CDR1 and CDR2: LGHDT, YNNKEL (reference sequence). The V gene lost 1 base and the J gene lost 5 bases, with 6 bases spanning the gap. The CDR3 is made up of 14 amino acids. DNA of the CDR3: TGTGCCAGCAGCCAAGGGACGGATAATTCACCCCTCCACTTT. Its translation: CASSQGTDNSPLHF. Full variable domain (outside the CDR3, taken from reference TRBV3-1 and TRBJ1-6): DTAVSQTPKYLVTQMGNDKSIKCEQNLGHDTMYWYKQDSKKFLKIMFSYNNKELIINETVPNRFSPKSPDKAHLNLHINSLELGDSAVYFCASSQGTDNSPLHFGNGTRLTVT.

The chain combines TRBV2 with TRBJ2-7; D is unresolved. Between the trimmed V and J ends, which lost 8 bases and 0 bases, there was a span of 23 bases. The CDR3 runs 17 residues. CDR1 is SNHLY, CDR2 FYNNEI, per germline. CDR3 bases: TGTGCCAGCTACCATCCCAGCTCGAGGCAGAGCTCCTACGAGCAGTACTTC. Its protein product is CASYHPSSRQSSYEQYF.

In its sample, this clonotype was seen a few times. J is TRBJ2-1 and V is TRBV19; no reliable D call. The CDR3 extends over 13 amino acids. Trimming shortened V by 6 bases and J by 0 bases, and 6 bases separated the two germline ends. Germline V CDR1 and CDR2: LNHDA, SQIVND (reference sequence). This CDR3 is CASRISSYNEQFF. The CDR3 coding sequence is TGTGCCAGTAGGATAAGCTCCTACAATGAGCAGTTCTTC. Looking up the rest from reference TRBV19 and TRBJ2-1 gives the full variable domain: DGGITQSPKYLFRKEGQNVTLSCEQNLNHDAMYWYRQDPGQGLRLIYYSQIVNDFQKGDIAEGYSVSREKKESFPLTVTSAQKNPTAFYLCASRISSYNEQFFGPGTRLTVL.

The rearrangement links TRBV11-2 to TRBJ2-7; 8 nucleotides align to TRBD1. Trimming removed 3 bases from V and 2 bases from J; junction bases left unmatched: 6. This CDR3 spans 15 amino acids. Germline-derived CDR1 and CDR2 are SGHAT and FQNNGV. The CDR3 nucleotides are TGTGCCAGCAGCTTTAACAGGGGGGTCGCCTACGAGCAGTACTTC. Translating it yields CASSFNRGVAYEQYF.

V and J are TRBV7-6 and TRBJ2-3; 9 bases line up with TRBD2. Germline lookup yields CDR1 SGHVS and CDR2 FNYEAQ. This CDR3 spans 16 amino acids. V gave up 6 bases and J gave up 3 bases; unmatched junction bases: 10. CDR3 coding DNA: TGTGCCAGCAGAGCCATGAGCGGGAGGTTAACAGATACGCAGTATTTT. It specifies CASRAMSGRLTDTQYF.

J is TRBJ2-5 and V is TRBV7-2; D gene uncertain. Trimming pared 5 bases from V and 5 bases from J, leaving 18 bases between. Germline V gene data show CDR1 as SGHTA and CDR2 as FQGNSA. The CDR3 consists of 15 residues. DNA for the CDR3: TGTGCCAGCAGCCACGCAAACCAGCCTGGGGAGACCCAGTACTTC. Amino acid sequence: CASSHANQPGETQYF.

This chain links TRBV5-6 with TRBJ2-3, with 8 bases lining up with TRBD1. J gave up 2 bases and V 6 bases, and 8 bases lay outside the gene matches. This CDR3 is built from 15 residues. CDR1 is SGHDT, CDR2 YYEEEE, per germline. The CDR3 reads CASTKTGDITDTQYF. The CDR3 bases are TGTGCCAGCACCAAGACAGGGGACATCACAGATACGCAGTATTTT.

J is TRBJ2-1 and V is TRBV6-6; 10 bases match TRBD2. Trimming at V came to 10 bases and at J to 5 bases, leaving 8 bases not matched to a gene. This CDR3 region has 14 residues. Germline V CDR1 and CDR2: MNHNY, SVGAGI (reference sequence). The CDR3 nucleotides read TGTGCCACGGAGAGCGGGAGGGTTAACAATGAGCAGTTCTTC. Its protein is CATESGRVNNEQFF.

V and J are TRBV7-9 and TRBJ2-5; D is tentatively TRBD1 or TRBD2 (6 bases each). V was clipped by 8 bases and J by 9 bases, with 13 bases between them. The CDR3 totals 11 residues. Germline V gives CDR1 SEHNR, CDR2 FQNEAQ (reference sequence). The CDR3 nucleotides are TGTGCCAGCGGGAAGGGGGAGGCCCAGTACTTC. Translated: CASGKGEAQYF.

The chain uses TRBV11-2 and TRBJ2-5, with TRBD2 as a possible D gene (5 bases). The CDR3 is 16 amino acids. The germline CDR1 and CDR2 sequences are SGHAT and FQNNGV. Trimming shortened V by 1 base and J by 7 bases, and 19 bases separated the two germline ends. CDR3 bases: TGTGCCAGCAGCTTAGTTTCCCTACTGAGTGAGGGGACCCAGTACTTC. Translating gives CASSLVSLLSEGTQYF.

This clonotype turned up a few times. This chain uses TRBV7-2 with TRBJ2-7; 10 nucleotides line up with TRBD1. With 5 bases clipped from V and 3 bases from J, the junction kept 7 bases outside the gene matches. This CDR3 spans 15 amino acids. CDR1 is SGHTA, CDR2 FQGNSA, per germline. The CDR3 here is CASSRRTGGDYEQYF. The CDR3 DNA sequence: TGTGCCAGCAGCCGACGGACAGGGGGGGACTACGAGCAGTACTTC.

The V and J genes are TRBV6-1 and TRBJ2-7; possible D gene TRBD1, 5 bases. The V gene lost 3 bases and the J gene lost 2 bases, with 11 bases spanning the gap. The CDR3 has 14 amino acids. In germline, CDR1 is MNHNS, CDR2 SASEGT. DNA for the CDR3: TGTGCCAGCAGTGACAGGGCCCCCGCCTACGAGCAGTACTTC. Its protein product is CASSDRAPAYEQYF.

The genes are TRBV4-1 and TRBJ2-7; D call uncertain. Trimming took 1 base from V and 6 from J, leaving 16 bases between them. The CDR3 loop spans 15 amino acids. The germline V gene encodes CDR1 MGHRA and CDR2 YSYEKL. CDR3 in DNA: TGCGCCAGCAGCCAAGGAGGAGCGCCTGTCGTCGAGCAGTACTTC. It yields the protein CASSQGGAPVVEQYF.

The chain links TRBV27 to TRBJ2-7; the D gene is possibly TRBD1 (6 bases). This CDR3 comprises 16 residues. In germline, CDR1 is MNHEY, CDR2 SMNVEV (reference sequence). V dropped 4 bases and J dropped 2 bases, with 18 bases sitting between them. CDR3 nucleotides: TGTGCCAGCAGTTGGAGAGGATTGGGGGCGGCCTACGAGCAGTACTTC. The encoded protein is CASSWRGLGAAYEQYF.

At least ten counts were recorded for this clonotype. CDR3 loop: CASSLVRLGEQYF. The CDR3 nucleotides read TGTGCCAGCAGCTTAGTCCGATTGGGGGAGCAGTACTTC. V usage is TRBV7-2 and J usage is TRBJ2-7, with D unclear. This CDR3 region has 13 residues. V dropped 1 base and J dropped 7 bases, with 11 bases sitting between them. Per germline, CDR1 SGHTA and CDR2 FQGNSA.